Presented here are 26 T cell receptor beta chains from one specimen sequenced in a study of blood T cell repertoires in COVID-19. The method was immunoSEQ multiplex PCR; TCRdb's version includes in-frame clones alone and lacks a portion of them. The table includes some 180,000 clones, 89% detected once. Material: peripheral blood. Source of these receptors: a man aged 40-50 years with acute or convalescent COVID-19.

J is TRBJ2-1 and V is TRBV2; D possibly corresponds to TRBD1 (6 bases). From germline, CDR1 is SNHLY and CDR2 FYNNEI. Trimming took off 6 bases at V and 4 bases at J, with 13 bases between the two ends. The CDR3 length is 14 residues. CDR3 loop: CASSSTGRYNEQFF. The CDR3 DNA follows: TGTGCCAGCAGCTCGACAGGACGTTACAATGAGCAGTTCTTC.

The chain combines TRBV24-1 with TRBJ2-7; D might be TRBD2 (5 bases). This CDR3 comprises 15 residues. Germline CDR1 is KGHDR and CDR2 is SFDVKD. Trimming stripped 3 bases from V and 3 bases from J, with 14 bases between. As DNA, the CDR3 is TGTGCCACCAGTGATGGGCGGGCTCCTCTCTACGAGCAGTACTTC. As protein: CATSDGRAPLYEQYF.

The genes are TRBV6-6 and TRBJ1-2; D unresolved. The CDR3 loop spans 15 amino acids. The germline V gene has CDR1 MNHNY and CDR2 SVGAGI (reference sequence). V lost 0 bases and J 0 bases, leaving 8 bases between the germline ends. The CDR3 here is CASSYSGGSNYGYTF. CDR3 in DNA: TGTGCCAGCAGTTACTCGGGAGGGTCTAACTATGGCTACACCTTC.

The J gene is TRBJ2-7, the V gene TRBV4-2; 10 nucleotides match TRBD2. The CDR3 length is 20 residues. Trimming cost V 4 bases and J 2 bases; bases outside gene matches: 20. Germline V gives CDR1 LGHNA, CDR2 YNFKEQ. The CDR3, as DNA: TGTGCCAGCAGCCCGATTCTTGGGGCTAGCGGGGGCCGACAGCCCTACGAGCAGTACTTC. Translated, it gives CASSPILGASGGRQPYEQYF.

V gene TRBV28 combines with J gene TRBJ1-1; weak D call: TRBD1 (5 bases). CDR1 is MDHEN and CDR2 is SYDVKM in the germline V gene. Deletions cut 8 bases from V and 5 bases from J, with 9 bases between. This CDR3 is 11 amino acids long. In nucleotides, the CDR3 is TGTGCCAGCCTCGGGGGGACTGAAGCTTTCTTT. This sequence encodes CASLGGTEAFF.

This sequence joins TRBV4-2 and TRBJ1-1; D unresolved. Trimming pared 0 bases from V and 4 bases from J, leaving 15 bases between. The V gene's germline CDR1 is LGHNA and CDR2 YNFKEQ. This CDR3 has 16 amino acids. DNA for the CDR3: TGTGCCAGCAGCCAAGAGGTGGGAGGCATTGGCACTGAAGCTTTCTTT. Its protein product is CASSQEVGGIGTEAFF.

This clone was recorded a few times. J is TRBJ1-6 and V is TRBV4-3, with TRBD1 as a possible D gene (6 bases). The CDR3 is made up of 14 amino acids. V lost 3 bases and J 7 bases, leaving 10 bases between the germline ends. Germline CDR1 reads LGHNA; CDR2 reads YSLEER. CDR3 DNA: TGCGCCAGCAGCCATGGACAGCAAAATTCACCCCTCCACTTT. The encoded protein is CASSHGQQNSPLHF.

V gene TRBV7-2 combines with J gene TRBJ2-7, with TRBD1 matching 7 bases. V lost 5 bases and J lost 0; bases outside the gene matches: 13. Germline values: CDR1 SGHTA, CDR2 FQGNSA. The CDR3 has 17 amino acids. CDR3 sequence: CASSAGPTGAGSYEQYF. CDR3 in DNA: TGTGCCAGCAGCGCCGGCCCCACAGGGGCGGGCTCCTACGAGCAGTACTTC.

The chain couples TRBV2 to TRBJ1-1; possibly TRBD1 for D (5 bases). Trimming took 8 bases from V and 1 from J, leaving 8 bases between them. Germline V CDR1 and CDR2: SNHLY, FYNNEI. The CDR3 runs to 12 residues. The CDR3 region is CASLGGNTEAFF. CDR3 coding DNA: TGTGCCAGCCTCGGGGGGAACACTGAAGCTTTCTTT.

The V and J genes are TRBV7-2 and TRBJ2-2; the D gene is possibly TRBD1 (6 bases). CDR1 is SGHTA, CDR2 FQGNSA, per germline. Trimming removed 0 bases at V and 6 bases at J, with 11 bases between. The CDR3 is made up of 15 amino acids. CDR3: CASSLAAGESGELFF. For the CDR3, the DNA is TGTGCCAGCAGCTTAGCGGCAGGGGAGTCCGGGGAGCTGTTTTTT.

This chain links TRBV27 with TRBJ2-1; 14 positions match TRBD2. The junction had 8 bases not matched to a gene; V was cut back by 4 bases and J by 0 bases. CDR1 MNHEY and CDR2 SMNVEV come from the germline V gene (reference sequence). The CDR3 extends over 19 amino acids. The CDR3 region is CASSSRWTSGGYSYNEQFF. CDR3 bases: TGTGCCAGCAGTTCTCGATGGACTAGCGGGGGGTACTCCTACAATGAGCAGTTCTTC.

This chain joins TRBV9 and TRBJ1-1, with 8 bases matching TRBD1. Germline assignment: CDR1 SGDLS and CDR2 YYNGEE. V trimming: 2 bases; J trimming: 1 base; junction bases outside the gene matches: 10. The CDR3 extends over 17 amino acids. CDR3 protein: CASSVWVQGARNTEAFF. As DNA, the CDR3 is TGTGCCAGCAGCGTTTGGGTCCAGGGGGCTAGGAACACTGAAGCTTTCTTT.

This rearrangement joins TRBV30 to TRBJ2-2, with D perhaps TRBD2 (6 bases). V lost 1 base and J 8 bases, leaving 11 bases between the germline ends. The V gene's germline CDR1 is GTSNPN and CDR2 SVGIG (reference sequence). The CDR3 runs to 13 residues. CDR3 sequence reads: CAWSAGLEGELFF. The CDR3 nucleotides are TGTGCCTGGAGTGCGGGACTGGAAGGGGAGCTGTTTTTT.

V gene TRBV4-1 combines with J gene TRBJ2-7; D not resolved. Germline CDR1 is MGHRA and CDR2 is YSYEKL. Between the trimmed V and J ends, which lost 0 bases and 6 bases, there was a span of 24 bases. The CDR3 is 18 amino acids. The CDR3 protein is CASSQDLSGGSPVVEQYF. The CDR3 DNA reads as TGCGCCAGCAGCCAAGATCTCTCGGGTGGCAGCCCCGTCGTCGAGCAGTACTTC.

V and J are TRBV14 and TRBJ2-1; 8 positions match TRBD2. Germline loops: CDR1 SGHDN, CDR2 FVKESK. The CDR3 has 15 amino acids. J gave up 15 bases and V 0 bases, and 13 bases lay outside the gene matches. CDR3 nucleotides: TGTGCCAGCAGCCAAGACGGGGGGGCCGCAATAATTCTGTTCTTC. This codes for CASSQDGGAAIILFF.

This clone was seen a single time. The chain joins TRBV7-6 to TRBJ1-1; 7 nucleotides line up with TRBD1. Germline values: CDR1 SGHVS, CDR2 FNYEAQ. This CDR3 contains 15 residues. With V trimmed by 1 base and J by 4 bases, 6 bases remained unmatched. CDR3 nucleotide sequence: TGTGCCAGCAGCTTAGTCGAGGGGGCAAGCACTGAAGCTTTCTTT. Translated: CASSLVEGASTEAFF.

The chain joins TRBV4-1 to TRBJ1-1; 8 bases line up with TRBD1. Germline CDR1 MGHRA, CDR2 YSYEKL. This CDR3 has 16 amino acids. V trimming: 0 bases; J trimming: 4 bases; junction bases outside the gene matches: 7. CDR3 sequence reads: CASSQDGAGGGTEAFF. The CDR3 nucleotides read TGCGCCAGCAGCCAAGATGGAGCAGGGGGCGGCACTGAAGCTTTCTTT.

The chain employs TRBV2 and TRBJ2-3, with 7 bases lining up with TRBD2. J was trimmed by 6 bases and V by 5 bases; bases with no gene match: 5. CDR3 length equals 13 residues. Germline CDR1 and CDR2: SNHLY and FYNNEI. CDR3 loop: CASSRLAGDTQYF. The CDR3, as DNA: TGTGCCAGCAGTAGACTAGCAGGTGATACGCAGTATTTT. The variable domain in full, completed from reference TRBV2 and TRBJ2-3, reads EPEVTQTPSHQVTQMGQEVILRCVPISNHLYFYWYRQILGQKVEFLVSFYNNEISEKSEIFDDQFSVERPDGSNFTLKIRSTKLEDSAMYFCASSRLAGDTQYFGPGTRLTVL.

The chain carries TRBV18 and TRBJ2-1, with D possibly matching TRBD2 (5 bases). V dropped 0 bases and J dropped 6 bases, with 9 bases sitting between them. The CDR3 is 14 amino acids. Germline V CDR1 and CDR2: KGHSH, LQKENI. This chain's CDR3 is CASSPPQRANEQFF. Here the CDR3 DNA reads TGTGCCAGCTCACCACCCCAGAGGGCCAATGAGCAGTTCTTC. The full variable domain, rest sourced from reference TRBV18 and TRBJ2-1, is NAGVMQNPRHLVRRRGQEARLRCSPMKGHSHVYWYRQLPEEGLKFMVYLQKENIIDESGMPKERFSAEFPKEGPSILRIQQVVRGDSAAYFCASSPPQRANEQFFGPGTRLTVL.

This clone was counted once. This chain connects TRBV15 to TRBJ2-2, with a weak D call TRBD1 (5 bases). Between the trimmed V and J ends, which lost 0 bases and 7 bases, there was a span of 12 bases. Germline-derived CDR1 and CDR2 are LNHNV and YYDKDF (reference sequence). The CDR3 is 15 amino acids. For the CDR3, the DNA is TGTGCCACCAGCAGAGACAGGGCCCGTGGCGGGGAGCTGTTTTTT. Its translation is CATSRDRARGGELFF. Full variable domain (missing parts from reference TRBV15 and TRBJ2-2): DAMVIQNPRYQVTQFGKPVTLSCSQTLNHNVMYWYQQKSSQAPKLLFHYYDKDFNNEADTPDNFQSRRPNTSFCFLDIRSPGLGDTAMYLCATSRDRARGGELFFGEGSRLTVL.

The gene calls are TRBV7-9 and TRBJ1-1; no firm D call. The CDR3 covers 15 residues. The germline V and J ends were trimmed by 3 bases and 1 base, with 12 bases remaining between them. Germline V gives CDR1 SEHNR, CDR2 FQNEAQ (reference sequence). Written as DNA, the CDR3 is TGTGCCAGCAGCTTGGAGGTCTTTGGGAACACTGAAGCTTTCTTT. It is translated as CASSLEVFGNTEAFF.

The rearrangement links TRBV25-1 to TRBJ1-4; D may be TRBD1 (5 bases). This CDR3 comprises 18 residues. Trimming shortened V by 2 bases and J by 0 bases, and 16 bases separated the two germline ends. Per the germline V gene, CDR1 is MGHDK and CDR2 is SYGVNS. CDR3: CASSEGASRLSTNEKLFF. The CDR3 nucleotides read TGTGCCAGCAGTGAAGGGGCAAGCCGATTATCAACTAATGAAAAACTGTTTTTT.

In DNA form, the CDR3 reads TGTGCCAGCAGTTACCCCGAGACAGGGCTCCCCCACGAGCAGTACTTC. The encoded protein is CASSYPETGLPHEQYF. The gene calls are TRBV6-2 or TRBV6-3 and TRBJ2-7; 7 positions match TRBD1. The CDR3 runs to 16 residues. Trimming took 2 bases from V and 5 from J; bases not matched to a gene: 12. Germline values: CDR1 MNHEY, CDR2 SVGEGT.

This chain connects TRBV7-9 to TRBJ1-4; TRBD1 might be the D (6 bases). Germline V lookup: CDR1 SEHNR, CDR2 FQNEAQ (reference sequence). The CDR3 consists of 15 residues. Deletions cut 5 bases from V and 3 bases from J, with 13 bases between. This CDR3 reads CASSPLTGANEKLFF. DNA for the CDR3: TGTGCCAGCAGCCCGCTGACAGGTGCTAATGAAAAACTGTTTTTT.

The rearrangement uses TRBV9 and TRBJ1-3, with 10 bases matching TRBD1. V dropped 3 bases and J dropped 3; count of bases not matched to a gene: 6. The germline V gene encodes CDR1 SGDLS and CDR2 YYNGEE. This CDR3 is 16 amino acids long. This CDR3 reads CASSGSGQGGGNTIYF. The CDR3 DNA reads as TGTGCCAGCAGCGGATCCGGACAGGGGGGTGGAAACACCATATATTTT. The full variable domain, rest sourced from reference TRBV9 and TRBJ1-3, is DSGVTQTPKHLITATGQRVTLRCSPRSGDLSVYWYQQSLDQGLQFLIQYYNGEERAKGNILERFSAQQFPDLHSELNLSSLELGDSALYFCASSGSGQGGGNTIYFGEGSWLTVV.

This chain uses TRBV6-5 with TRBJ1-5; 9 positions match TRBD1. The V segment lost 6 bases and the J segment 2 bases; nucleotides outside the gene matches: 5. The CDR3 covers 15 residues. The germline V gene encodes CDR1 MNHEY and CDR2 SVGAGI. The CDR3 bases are TGTGCCAGCAGGGACAGGGGACGAGGCAATCAGCCCCAGCATTTT. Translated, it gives CASRDRGRGNQPQHF.